The present TCR beta chain was sequenced within a study of cytomegalovirus exposure and HLA in healthy donors. A multiplex PCR was run with 60 Vbeta primers and 13 Jbeta primers. TCRdb's table, derived via immunoSEQ multiplex PCR, lists solely in-frame clones and lacks some. The table lists 140,000 to 150,000 clones. For this clone: Antigen unknown.

Study findings and constraints: The authors later linked a missense DCLRE1C variant to TCR beta V- and J-gene trimming. Indistinguishable V segments such as TRBV6-2 and TRBV6-3 were excluded. In an earlier analysis, about 87% or about 30%: the productive usage of most TCR beta V segments.

Germline loops: CDR1 SGHTA, CDR2 FQGTGA. The ends lost 8 bases at V and 4 bases at J; junction bases unmatched: 13. The length of the CDR3 is 16 residues. V usage is TRBV7-3 and J usage is TRBJ2-2; 7 positions match TRBD1. The clonotype was recovered from a woman aged 50 to 60 in good health and CMV-seronegative. Material: PBMCs. The CDR3 reads CASGFRRDSFTGELFF. CDR3 sequence (DNA): TGTGCCAGCGGATTCCGTCGGGACAGCTTCACCGGGGAGCTGTTTTTT. The full variable domain, with the rest looked up from reference TRBV7-3 and TRBJ2-2, is GAGVSQTPSNKVTEKGKYVELRCDPISGHTALYWYRQSLGQGPEFLIYFQGTGAADDSGLPNDRFFAVRPEGSVSTLKIQRTERGDSAVYLCASGFRRDSFTGELFFGEGSRLTVL.